Included here is one T cell receptor beta chain sequence, with context. The antigen it binds to is not known. The record has no base qualities; no much larger clone is one base away. A distance of 12 bases separates the germline ends of V and J, which lose 2 bases and 0 bases respectively. For CDR1 and CDR2, the germline V gene lists SGHTA and FQGNSA. From its cysteine to its phenylalanine, the CDR3 spans 16 amino acids. Left in the record is the CDR3 DNA by itself, 48 bases read in frame from the first base. This record belongs to a study of cytomegalovirus exposure and HLA in healthy donors listed by TCRdb under 2017. Concerning the study at large: According to an earlier analysis of 450 to 650 of the donors, about 179 million T cells yielded 90 million to 130 million unique TCR beta sequences and approximately 300 Gb of sequence data. About 280 gigabases of sequencing data and tens of millions of unique TCR sequences were included in an early release covering about 700 HLA-typed donors. The genetic ancestry cluster associated with self-reported Caucasian donors included around four fifths of the 398 genotyped donors. The study aimed to test whether cataloging public T cell receptors could reveal signatures of past pathogen exposure. Using immunosequencing, the study profiled T cell repertoires from 500 to 800 subjects and related those repertoires to cytomegalovirus serostatus. Besides the first cohort of roughly 640 subjects, a separate validation cohort made up of 95 to 150 different subjects was used. High-throughput TCR immunosequencing, statistical association of individual TCRs with disease status, and machine learning were combined to predict cytomegalovirus infection status. In a later analysis, previously published TCR beta repertoires from about 640 donors were re-analyzed and high-resolution HLA genotyping was added so that TCR occurrence patterns could be studied. In the later analysis, no new phenotypic data were used to find candidate immune exposures; instead, reliance was placed on TCR beta sequences and their occurrence across donors. An earlier analysis of several hundred of the donors applied high-throughput TCR beta sequencing to assess whether each TCR beta V gene segment acted as functional or pseudogenic. Alongside the repertoire data, information on donor age, sex, ethnicity and CMV serostatus was compiled. Genome-wide SNP genotypes for about 65% of the 666 donors were used in a later genetic analysis, which treated that subset as a discovery cohort. Every repertoire in the discovery cohort had been generated on one and the same sequencing platform. HLA typing included class I and class II loci at four-digit resolution. Typing coverage varied by locus: about 620-630 donors for A, B, C, DRB1 and DQB1; around 560 for DQA1; about 590 for DPA1; roughly 470 for DPB1. Roughly 5 DR-DQ haplotypes were handled as single units for association and clustering because linkage in the cohort was strong. Among about 370 genotyped donors of the cohort, an average of approximately 220,000 unique TCR beta nucleotide sequences was sequenced per donor, of which 15% to 20% were non-productive.

What the research found in general, with its limitations: Only TCR beta chains were sequenced in this cohort, and the absence of alpha or paired-chain data limited detectable features. In an earlier analysis of fewer than 750 of the donors, most TCR beta V segments were observed in productive rearrangements about 90% or about 30% of the time, broadly matching IMGT annotations. In vitro tests confirmed that a few of the cytomegalovirus-associated TCR beta chains recognize cytomegalovirus antigens. A further reported finding was that TCR beta sequences accurately predicted the HLA-A and HLA-B alleles for most subjects in the first cohort. A later analysis reported that several top co-occurrence clusters appeared linked to parvovirus B19, influenza, CMV and Epstein-Barr virus. Because counts were too low, some 17 rarely observed V segments, including chromosome 9 orphons, were excluded from the earlier analysis of a few hundred of the donors. A group of highly shared sequence variants was considered likely to be a technical artifact of the sequencing pipeline. A later analysis found that HLA-associated TCR beta chains were more clonally expanded and had lower generation probabilities than equally common non-associated chains. Most TCR sequences were seen in very few donors, while some public TCRs were found in many individuals. Specific HLA alleles were associated with 16,951 TCR beta sequences at a false discovery rate of 0.05 in a later analysis. The only immune exposure information available for the cohort was CMV serostatus. Because HLA typing was missing for some donors at each locus, association tests included only the typed subset. Correlated functional status among segregating V segments might be attributable to linkage disequilibrium, but an unknown experimental factor could not be ruled out. The classifier was reported to diagnose cytomegalovirus status with high specificity and sensitivity in both the original cohort and the validation cohort. In a later analysis, most CMV-associated TCR beta chains were found to appear HLA-restricted, with HLA associations seemingly driven largely by CMV exposure. According to a later analysis, TCR association rates differed among HLA loci, with DRB1 alleles showing the most associated TCRs and HLA-C alleles showing the fewest. A later genetic analysis associated a missense DCLRE1C variant with V-gene and J-gene trimming of TCR beta chains, and an independent cohort replicated the association. According to a later genetic analysis, donors in an Asian-associated ancestry cluster had fewer N-insertions in productive TCRs than the roughly 660-donor mean. Because the 87-base-pair reads could not distinguish some IMGT-functional V segments, including TRBV6-2 and TRBV6-3, those segments were excluded. A total of roughly 160 TCR beta chains were listed by the study as associated with cytomegalovirus. When HLA alleles, especially DR and DQ, strongly co-occurred, TCR associations were difficult to assign to individual alleles. The authors suggested that the approach could potentially be generalized to other disease states and immunological phenotypes. Presence/absence analyses assumed roughly uniform sequencing depth across donors, an assumption that may not hold.

The cohort consisted of 600 or so healthy bone marrow donors. All cohort members were sampled while nominally healthy, although unrecorded immune exposures were likely present. The donor was CMV seropositive and was included in the group of almost 300 seropositive cohort members. A peripheral blood sample was provided by each donor, and peripheral blood mononuclear cells were used for TCR beta sequencing. The Qiagen DNeasy Blood Extraction Kit was used to extract genomic DNA from the blood cell samples. Library construction relied on the immunoSEQ multiplex PCR assay. A mixture of 60 forward primers for TCR Vbeta segments and 13 reverse primers for TCR Jbeta segments was used in the multiplex PCR. A multiplex PCR assay on genomic DNA amplified the CDR3 region of rearranged TCR beta genes. The amplified TCR beta libraries were sequenced on the Illumina HiSeq System as 87-base-pair reads. Per the source publication's procedure: A later analysis tallied tens of millions of unique TCR beta chains across the 666 repertoires, and about 12 million of those chains were shared by two or more donors. Raw reads were error-corrected and collapsed into unique sequences with a nearest-neighbor algorithm that merged closely related sequences to remove PCR and sequencing errors. Alignment of CDR3 sequences to IMGT reference sequences was used to assign V, D and J gene segments. For a sequence to be retained, at least a six-nucleotide match to both a V gene segment and a J gene segment was required. Rearrangements were classified as productive when the CDR3 lacked stop codons and remained in frame with V and J, and all other rearrangements were classified as non-productive. Following IMGT convention, CDR3 was defined as the stretch from the second conserved V-encoded cysteine to the conserved J-encoded phenylalanine. Sequences without an unambiguous match to a single V gene segment were excluded from the earlier analysis of about 630 of the donors. In an earlier analysis of some 590 of the donors, V segments were called functional above 56.7% productive rearrangements and were called segregating when the between-donor standard deviation exceeded 5%. A statistical classification framework was built to diagnose cytomegalovirus status from the catalog of TCR beta chain sequences. In a later analysis, V and J genes were assigned by comparing TCR nucleotide sequences against IMGT/GENE-DB human TR gene sequences. Using the TCRdist pipeline, a later analysis assigned CDR3 sequences along with most-parsimonious VDJ recombination scenarios. In a later analysis, every TCR beta chain was defined by the combination of its CDR3 amino acid sequence and its V-gene family, and reads without a unique V-gene family were dropped. To address suspected cross-contamination and a sequencing artifact, a later analysis removed roughly 640 highly shared, low-generation-probability nucleotide sequences. A later analysis calculated a clonal expansion index for each public chain from normalized within-repertoire ranks of inferred template counts. Generation probabilities in a later analysis came from a VDJ recombination model fitted to out-of-frame rearrangements, and those results were checked against IGoR. In a later analysis, hypergeometric tests were used to score TCR-TCR, TCR-HLA and TCR-CMV co-occurrence, with a repertoire-size bias correction applied to TCR pairs. A later analysis estimated false discovery rates by permuting HLA or CMV assignments 20 times. In a later analysis, co-occurring TCRs were grouped using DBSCAN, and TCRdist sequence similarity was added for clustering within HLA-allele-positive subsets. For co-occurrence clustering, repertoires with fewer than 30,000 or more than 120,000 public chains were excluded, along with roughly 5 repertoires with anomalous nucleotide sharing. Drawn from immuneACCESS, this table holds only the in-frame rearrangements with V and J called that TCRdb kept. Clones are partly lost; checked studies trace under half to an unresolved V gene and leave the rest unexplained. V, J and clone size derive from that table, while D and trimming were established from the DNA sequence. For this sample the table gives about 160,000 clones, of which approximately 77% were detected only once. Roughly 2.1% of the sample goes to the ten largest clones.

Source material: PBMCs. Recombination linked TRBV7-2 to TRBJ2-3; perhaps TRBD2 is the D gene, with 6 bases matching. This clonotype was sampled from a middle-aged man in good health and CMV-seropositive. The CDR3 has the sequence CASSLTERVSTDTQYF. At the DNA level, the sequence is TGTGCCAGCAGCTTAACCGAGCGGGTTAGCACAGATACGCAGTATTTT.